Below, 26 T cell receptor beta chains from the same sample are listed, as sequenced in a study of Ad26.COV2.S vaccination and SARS-CoV-2 variants. The protocol was immunoSEQ multiplex PCR, while the TCRdb copy is restricted to in-frame clones and leaves out a portion. Among hundreds of thousands of clones listed, 80% to 90% were seen once. Specified treatment: roughly 19 received Ad26.COV2.S at low or high dose, single or two shots; about 5 received placebo; per-sample allocation not given. On day 63 after the first injection, vaccine and placebo recipients gave samples. The specimen was peripheral blood, collected in a trial of Ad26.COV2.S vaccine versus placebo. These receptors were obtained from a person aged 18-65 years who received the Ad26.COV2.S COVID-19 vaccine or a placebo.

This chain uses TRBV3-1 (or the pseudogene TRBV3-2) with TRBJ1-2, with D uncertain. Germline values: CDR1 LGHDT, CDR2 YNNKEL (reference sequence). V lost 1 base, J lost 4 bases, and 7 bases lay in between. The CDR3 is 13 residues long. The CDR3 DNA reads TGTGCCAGCAGCCAAGTTCCGGCCTATGGCTACACCTTC. It codes for CASSQVPAYGYTF.

This clone has more than one count but fewer than ten. The gene calls are TRBV18 and TRBJ1-3; D may be TRBD1 (5 bases). This CDR3 comprises 15 residues. The V gene lost 2 bases and the J gene lost 0 bases, with 8 bases spanning the gap. CDR1 KGHSH and CDR2 LQKENI come from the germline V gene. CDR3 in amino acids: CASSPGGNSGNTIYF. Written as DNA, the CDR3 is TGTGCCAGCTCACCAGGGGGAAACTCTGGAAACACCATATATTTT.

The genes are TRBV6-2 or TRBV6-3 and TRBJ2-7; tentative D call: TRBD2 (6 bases). Germline CDR1 is MNHEY and CDR2 is SVGEGT. Deletions cut 6 bases from V and 5 bases from J, with 14 bases between. The CDR3 consists of 13 residues. The DNA for the CDR3 is TGTGCCAGCAGCCTAGGAGGGGCTAACGAGCAGTACTTC. Protein: CASSLGGANEQYF.

This clone was counted a few times. J is TRBJ2-7 and V is TRBV4-1; 7 nucleotides match TRBD1. J gave up 4 bases and V 3 bases, and 12 bases lay outside the gene matches. CDR1 and CDR2 (germline): MGHRA, YSYEKL. The CDR3 loop spans 16 amino acids. The CDR3 coding sequence is TGCGCCAGCAGCCATTTCACCGGGCAGGGGGTGTACGAGCAGTACTTC. This translates into CASSHFTGQGVYEQYF.

The CDR3 sequence is CASRRKGQGDSPLHF. DNA of the CDR3: TGTGCCAGCAGACGTAAGGGTCAGGGGGATTCACCCCTCCACTTT. The rearrangement uses TRBV6-5 and TRBJ1-6; 7 bases agree with TRBD1. V shed 6 bases and J 8 bases; nucleotides not matched to a gene: 10. The CDR3 length is 15 residues. CDR1 and CDR2 from the germline V gene are MNHEY and SVGAGI.

The chain is built from TRBV6-5 and TRBJ2-7; D is unresolved. CDR3 length: 11 residues. CDR1 is MNHEY, CDR2 SVGAGI, per germline. Trimming removed 3 bases at V and 4 bases at J, with 4 bases between. The CDR3 reads CASSYPYEQYF. Here the CDR3 DNA reads TGTGCCAGCAGTTATCCATACGAGCAGTACTTC.

The rearrangement links TRBV19 to TRBJ2-3, with a possible D match to TRBD2 (6 bases). Germline V gene lookup returns CDR1 LNHDA and CDR2 SQIVND (reference sequence). V lost 5 bases, J lost 0 bases, and 9 bases lay in between. This CDR3 is 14 amino acids long. The CDR3 DNA sequence: TGTGCCAGTAGTCCGGGACTGAGCACAGATACGCAGTATTTT. Translated: CASSPGLSTDTQYF.

This clone was seen more than once but under ten times. V is TRBV11-3 and J is TRBJ2-2, with TRBD1 as a possible D gene (6 bases). CDR1 is SGHNT, CDR2 YENEEA, per germline. CDR3 length: 13 residues. Trimming pared 2 bases from V and 6 bases from J, leaving 7 bases between. CDR3 residues: CASSLWGPGELFF. CDR3 in DNA: TGTGCCAGCAGCTTATGGGGGCCCGGGGAGCTGTTTTTT.

J is TRBJ1-6 and V is TRBV6-1, with 7 nucleotides matching TRBD1. CDR1 MNHNS and CDR2 SASEGT come from the germline V gene. The CDR3 has 15 residues. V lost 6 bases, J lost 5 bases, and 7 bases stayed unmatched. CDR3 region: CASRIGTVNNSPLHF. The CDR3 DNA is TGTGCCAGCAGAATCGGGACAGTGAATAATTCACCCCTCCACTTT.

The V gene is TRBV7-3, the J gene TRBJ2-2, with D unresolved. V was trimmed by 4 bases and J by 2 bases, leaving 8 bases between them. The CDR3 runs to 14 residues. CDR1 is SGHTA and CDR2 is FQGTGA in the germline V gene. DNA of the CDR3: TGTGCCAGCAGCTCAAAGATCAACACCGGGGAGCTGTTTTTT. Its translation is CASSSKINTGELFF.

This chain connects TRBV2 to TRBJ1-5, with unresolved D. This CDR3 comprises 13 residues. Trimming cost V 3 bases and J 4 bases, with 7 bases left between them. Per the germline V gene, CDR1 is SNHLY and CDR2 is FYNNEI. CDR3 in amino acids: CASSDRENQPQHF. The DNA of the CDR3 is TGTGCCAGCAGTGATAGAGAGAATCAGCCCCAGCATTTT.

The gene calls are TRBV30 and TRBJ1-6, with D uncertain. The CDR3 loop spans 14 amino acids. V lost 2 bases, J lost 5 bases, and 10 bases lay in between. Germline CDR1 and CDR2: GTSNPN and SVGIG (reference sequence). CDR3 in amino acids: CAWSPGVHNSPLHF. The CDR3 DNA follows: TGTGCCTGGAGTCCCGGGGTACATAATTCACCCCTCCACTTT.

The sample holds one count of this clone. This CDR3 is CASIRDRRVTEAFF. The CDR3 DNA sequence: TGTGCCAGTATAAGGGACAGGCGGGTCACTGAAGCTTTCTTT. The chain uses TRBV19 and TRBJ1-1; 8 bases agree with TRBD1. Germline V gives CDR1 LNHDA, CDR2 SQIVND (reference sequence). The ends lost 7 bases at V and 4 bases at J; junction bases unmatched: 8. CDR3 size: 14 residues.

CDR3 nucleotide sequence: TGTGCCAGCAGCTTGGTCTCGGGGGTGGATGAAAAACTGTTTTTT. Translating it yields CASSLVSGVDEKLFF. V gene TRBV5-6 combines with J gene TRBJ1-4; a possible D gene is TRBD1 (5 bases). V lost 0 bases and J lost 6, with 12 bases in between. CDR1 and CDR2 from the germline V gene are SGHDT and YYEEEE. The CDR3 totals 15 residues.

This clone has a single count. The J gene is TRBJ2-7, the V gene TRBV28; 9 nucleotides align to TRBD2. Germline lookup yields CDR1 MDHEN and CDR2 SYDVKM. Unmatched junction bases numbered 9, after V lost 6 bases and J lost 3 bases. The CDR3 is 15 residues long. CDR3 sequence (DNA): TGTGCCAGCAGCCCGACCGGGCGGGGGGGCTACGAGCAGTACTTC. Amino acid sequence: CASSPTGRGGYEQYF.

V gene TRBV19 combines with J gene TRBJ1-5; D is unresolved. V was shortened by 7 bases and J by 3 bases, with 10 bases between the two germline ends. The germline V gene has CDR1 LNHDA and CDR2 SQIVND (reference sequence). The CDR3 sequence is 13 residues long. The CDR3 DNA reads TGTGCCAGTAAAAACAGCCTCAATCAGCCCCAGCATTTT. As protein: CASKNSLNQPQHF.

The chain links TRBV30 to TRBJ1-2; D unclear. The germline V and J ends were trimmed by 0 bases and 5 bases, with 13 bases remaining between them. Looked up from germline, CDR1 is GTSNPN and CDR2 is SVGIG (reference sequence). CDR3 size: 14 residues. In nucleotides, the CDR3 is TGTGCCTGGAGTGTAAGTGGAGGTTTATATGGCTACACCTTC. Protein sequence: CAWSVSGGLYGYTF.

This chain joins TRBV7-9 and TRBJ2-3; D unclear. Deletions cut 7 bases from V and 4 bases from J, with 15 bases between. Per germline, CDR1 SEHNR and CDR2 FQNEAQ (reference sequence). The CDR3 totals 14 residues. The CDR3 nucleotides are TGTGCCAGCACCTTGATCGGGCTCGCAGATACGCAGTATTTT. It codes for CASTLIGLADTQYF.

The chain is built from TRBV30 and TRBJ2-2; no clear D. V gave up 4 bases and J gave up 7 bases, with 13 bases separating them. Per the germline V gene, CDR1 is GTSNPN and CDR2 is SVGIG (reference sequence). The CDR3 has 13 residues. The CDR3 DNA is TGTGCCTGGATGCTGGGCGTCGGCGGGGAGCTGTTTTTT. It translates to CAWMLGVGGELFF. Together with reference TRBV30 and TRBJ2-2, the CDR3 gives the full variable domain: SQTIHQWPATLVQPVGSPLSLECTVEGTSNPNLYWYRQAAGRGLQLLFYSVGIGQISSEVPQNLSASRPQDRQFILSSKKLLLSDSGFYLCAWMLGVGGELFFGEGSRLTVL.

This clone has a single count. This chain links TRBV19 with TRBJ2-7, with TRBD2 as a possible D gene (6 bases). The germline gives CDR1 LNHDA, CDR2 SQIVND (reference sequence). V was shortened by 6 bases and J by 0 bases, with 9 bases between the two germline ends. This CDR3 comprises 13 residues. The CDR3, as DNA: TGTGCCAGTAGGGCTAGCGCCTCCTACGAGCAGTACTTC. It specifies CASRASASYEQYF.

The J gene is TRBJ2-7, the V gene TRBV4-3; the D is unclear. The germline CDR1 and CDR2 sequences are LGHNA and YSLEER. Trimming stripped 1 base from V and 3 bases from J, with 10 bases between. The CDR3 has 14 residues. As DNA, the CDR3 is TGCGCCAGCAGCCAAGGGGTAGGGTTCTACGAGCAGTACTTC. Protein sequence: CASSQGVGFYEQYF.

This chain joins TRBV10-3 and TRBJ1-1; D possibly corresponds to TRBD1 (5 bases). V dropped 6 bases and J dropped 7 bases, with 12 bases sitting between them. Germline V gives CDR1 ENHRY, CDR2 SYGVKD. This CDR3 has 12 residues. CDR3 nucleotide sequence: TGTGCCATCAGGCGACCTCAGGGTGAAGCTTTCTTT. The encoded protein is CAIRRPQGEAFF.

This clone was counted a few times. The rearrangement joins TRBV2 to TRBJ1-1, with TRBD1 matching 9 bases. Germline CDR1 reads SNHLY; CDR2 reads FYNNEI. J gave up 1 base and V 9 bases, and 6 bases lay outside the gene matches. The CDR3 length is 14 residues. CDR3 protein: CASPGTGSNTEAFF. The DNA of the CDR3 is TGTGCCAGTCCCGGGACAGGGTCGAACACTGAAGCTTTCTTT.

The V and J genes are TRBV9 and TRBJ2-3; maybe TRBD1 (6 bases). The CDR3 loop spans 14 amino acids. Trimming took 5 bases from V and 1 from J, leaving 11 bases between them. Looked up from germline, CDR1 is SGDLS and CDR2 is YYNGEE. This CDR3 is CASRRAGGTDTQYF. CDR3 in DNA: TGTGCCAGCAGGCGGGCAGGGGGCACAGATACGCAGTATTTT.

The chain combines TRBV4-3 with TRBJ1-1; no definite D call. This CDR3 has 15 residues. The germline V gene has CDR1 LGHNA and CDR2 YSLEER. V shed 1 base and J shed 4 bases, with 13 bases lying between them. CDR3 in DNA: TGCGCCAGCAGCCAAGGAACTGCCTTGGGCACTGAAGCTTTCTTT. Protein: CASSQGTALGTEAFF.

This chain uses TRBV6-5 with TRBJ1-2; the D is unclear. The germline gives CDR1 MNHEY, CDR2 SVGAGI. Trimming removed 6 bases at V and 8 bases at J, with 16 bases between. The CDR3 consists of 13 residues. The CDR3: CASRAGPSNGYTF. DNA for the CDR3: TGTGCCAGCAGAGCCGGCCCTTCAAACGGCTACACCTTC.